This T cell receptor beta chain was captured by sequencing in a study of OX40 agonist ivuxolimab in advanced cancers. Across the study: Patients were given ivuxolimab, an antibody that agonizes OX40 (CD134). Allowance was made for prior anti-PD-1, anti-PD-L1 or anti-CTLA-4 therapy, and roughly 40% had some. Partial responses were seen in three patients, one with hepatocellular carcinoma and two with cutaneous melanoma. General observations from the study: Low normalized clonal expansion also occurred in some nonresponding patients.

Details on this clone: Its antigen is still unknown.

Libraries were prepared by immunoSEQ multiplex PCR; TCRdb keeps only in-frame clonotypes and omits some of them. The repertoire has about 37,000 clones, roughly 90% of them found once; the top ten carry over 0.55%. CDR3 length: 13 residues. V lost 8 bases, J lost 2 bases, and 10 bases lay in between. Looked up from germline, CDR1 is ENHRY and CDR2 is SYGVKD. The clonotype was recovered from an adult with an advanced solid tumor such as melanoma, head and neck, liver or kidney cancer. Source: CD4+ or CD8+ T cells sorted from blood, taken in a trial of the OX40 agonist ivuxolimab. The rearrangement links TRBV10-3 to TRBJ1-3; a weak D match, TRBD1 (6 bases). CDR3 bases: TGTGCCATCCAACAGGGAGCTGGAAACACCATATATTTT. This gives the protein CAIQQGAGNTIYF.